Shown below are 12 T cell receptor beta chains from a single sample sequenced in a study of CD8 T cells in ankylosing spondylitis. MiXCR, run by TCRdb on the 5' RACE reads, gives a single entry per CDR3 protein. The sample contains around 25,000 distinct CDR3 sequences, roughly 2.4% of which appear only once. The specimen was blood, either unsorted or a sorted T cell fraction (not recorded which). These TCRs come from a female donor with ankylosing spondylitis or in good health (not recorded which).

This clonotype was found many times. The DNA for the CDR3 is TGTGCCAGCAGCGTAGAAGCCCTGGGGTTAGATTCCCTTACCAATGAGCAGTTCTTC. Its translation: CASSVEALGLDSLTNEQFF. The chain links TRBV9 to TRBJ2-1, with D hard to call. The V end lost 0 bases, the J end lost 6 bases, and 25 bases lay between the germline ends. CDR1 SGDLS and CDR2 YYNGEE come from the germline V gene. This CDR3 comprises 19 residues.

This clonotype appeared many times. The chain has TRBV9 and TRBJ1-3; D may be TRBD1 (6 bases). The CDR3 spans 18 residues. V was cut by 4 bases and J by 0 bases, with 20 bases left in between. From germline, CDR1 is SGDLS and CDR2 YYNGEE. The CDR3 loop is CASSPESGTRNSGNTIYF. In DNA, the CDR3 is TGTGCCAGCAGCCCAGAAAGCGGGACAAGGAACTCTGGAAACACCATATATTTT.

This clonotype was seen at least ten times. This chain joins TRBV9 and TRBJ1-6; 11 positions agree with TRBD1. This CDR3 has 16 amino acids. With 4 bases clipped from V and 5 bases from J, the junction kept 5 bases outside the gene matches. Germline CDR1 SGDLS, CDR2 YYNGEE. CDR3 DNA sequence: TGTGCCAGCAGCCAAGGGACAGGGGGGAATAATTCACCCCTCCACTTT. Translation: CASSQGTGGNNSPLHF.

V and J are TRBV9 and TRBJ1-6; the D is unclear. Germline CDR1 SGDLS, CDR2 YYNGEE. The CDR3 length is 15 residues. The germline V and J ends were trimmed by 6 bases and 7 bases, with 17 bases remaining between them. In nucleotides, the CDR3 is TGTGCCAGCACCCCCCAAGCGGGCATGAATTCACCCCTCCACTTT. It specifies CASTPQAGMNSPLHF.

In its sample, this clonotype was seen many times. This chain links TRBV9 with TRBJ2-2; 8 positions match TRBD2. J gave up 0 bases and V 6 bases, and 10 bases lay outside the gene matches. This CDR3 is built from 17 residues. Germline V lookup: CDR1 SGDLS, CDR2 YYNGEE. DNA for the CDR3: TGTGCCAGCACCCCCCCAATTAGCGGGGCGAACACCGGGGAGCTGTTTTTT. It is translated as CASTPPISGANTGELFF.

This clonotype was observed many times. J is TRBJ2-3 and V is TRBV9; 10 nucleotides match TRBD2. CDR3 size: 15 residues. CDR1 SGDLS and CDR2 YYNGEE come from the germline V gene. J gave up 5 bases and V 0 bases, and 3 bases lay outside the gene matches. The CDR3 sequence is CASSVGTSGLDTQYF. In nucleotides, the CDR3 is TGTGCCAGCAGCGTAGGGACTAGCGGACTAGATACGCAGTATTTT.

This clonotype was observed at least ten times. This CDR3 is CASSATPLVGEKLFF. CDR3 nucleotide sequence: TGTGCCAGCAGCGCCACTCCCCTAGTAGGGGAAAAACTGTTTTTT. V gene TRBV9 combines with J gene TRBJ1-4; unclear D gene. CDR3 length: 15 residues. Germline CDR1 and CDR2: SGDLS and YYNGEE. V lost 3 bases and J lost 8, with 17 bases in between.

This clonotype was observed many times. The J gene is TRBJ2-7, the V gene TRBV9; 7 positions match TRBD2. The trim removed 3 bases at V and 3 bases at J, leaving 9 bases unmatched. The CDR3 consists of 15 residues. Germline values: CDR1 SGDLS, CDR2 YYNGEE. CDR3 protein: CASSASAGRYYEQYF. Written as DNA, the CDR3 is TGTGCCAGCAGCGCGTCAGCGGGACGTTACTACGAGCAGTACTTC.

This clonotype was detected ten times or more. The chain couples TRBV9 to TRBJ2-7; D call uncertain. CDR1 is SGDLS and CDR2 is YYNGEE in the germline V gene. The CDR3 totals 17 residues. V lost 0 bases and J lost 3, with 19 bases in between. The CDR3 bases are TGTGCCAGCAGCGTAGGGAATCGGGCAGGATTGTACTACGAGCAGTACTTC. Translation gives CASSVGNRAGLYYEQYF.

This clonotype was found many times. The genes are TRBV9 and TRBJ1-1, with TRBD1 matching 11 bases. V lost 0 bases and J lost 6; bases outside the gene matches: 4. The CDR3 is made up of 15 amino acids. Germline-derived CDR1 and CDR2 are SGDLS and YYNGEE. The CDR3 spells CASSVATGQGAEAFF. CDR3 coding DNA: TGTGCCAGCAGCGTAGCTACGGGACAGGGGGCTGAAGCTTTCTTT.

This clonotype was observed at least ten times. This chain joins TRBV21-1 and TRBJ2-5. TRBV21-1 has pseudogene status. There are 14 residues in the CDR3. CDR3 nucleotide sequence: TGTGCCAGCAGCAAAACGGCCGAAGGCAAGACCCAGTACTTC. This codes for CASSKTAEGKTQYF.

On this clonotype: A clone one base away is much larger, so this may be a read error. This rearrangement joins TRBV9 to TRBJ2-3; D assignment may be TRBD1 or TRBD2 (5 bases each). The CDR3 has 16 amino acids. Germline CDR1 SGDLS, CDR2 YYNGEE. V gave up 0 bases and J gave up 2 bases, with 13 bases separating them. CDR3 nucleotides: TGTGCCAGCAGCGTAGTTGGCTGGGGGACCACAGATACGCAGTATTTT. Protein sequence: CASSVVGWGTTDTQYF.